This TCR beta chain was documented in a study of blood T cell repertoires in COVID-19. In the study's own analysis: Estimated nucleated cell counts came from reference gene primer amplification. The repertoire was sequenced with immunoSEQ multiplex PCR; TCRdb's copy has only in-frame clones and lacks some. V, J and clone size derive from that table, while D and trimming were established from the DNA sequence. The sample comprises some 170,000 clones, about 88% of which are singletons, and over 15% rests with the top ten. The receptor was derived from a man aged 55 to 70 with active or convalescent COVID-19. The sequenced sample was peripheral blood.

The CDR3 DNA follows: TGTGCCAGCAGCGCCACAGGGGGCTACACCTTC. This translates into CASSATGGYTF. The rearrangement links TRBV7-9 to TRBJ1-2, with a tentative D call TRBD1 (6 bases). CDR3 length equals 11 residues. The V end lost 5 bases, the J end lost 8 bases, and 9 bases lay between the germline ends. The V gene's germline CDR1 is SEHNR and CDR2 FQNEAQ (reference sequence).